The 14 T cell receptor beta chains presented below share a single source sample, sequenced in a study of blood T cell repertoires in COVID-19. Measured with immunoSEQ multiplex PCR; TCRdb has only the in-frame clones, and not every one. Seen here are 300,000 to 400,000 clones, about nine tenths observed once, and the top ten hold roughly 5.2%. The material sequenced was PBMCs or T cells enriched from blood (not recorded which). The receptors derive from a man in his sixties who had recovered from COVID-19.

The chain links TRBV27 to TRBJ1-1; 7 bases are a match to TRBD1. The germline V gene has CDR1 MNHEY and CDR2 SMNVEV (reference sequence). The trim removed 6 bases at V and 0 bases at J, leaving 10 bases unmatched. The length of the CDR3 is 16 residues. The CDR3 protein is CASSPFKGGVNTEAFF. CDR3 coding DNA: TGTGCCAGCAGCCCTTTTAAAGGGGGCGTGAACACTGAAGCTTTCTTT.

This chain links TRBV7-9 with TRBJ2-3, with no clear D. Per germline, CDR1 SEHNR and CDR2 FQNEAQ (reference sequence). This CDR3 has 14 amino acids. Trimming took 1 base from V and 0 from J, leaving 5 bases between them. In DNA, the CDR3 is TGTGCCAGCAGCTTAGTCCTTAGCACAGATACGCAGTATTTT. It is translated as CASSLVLSTDTQYF. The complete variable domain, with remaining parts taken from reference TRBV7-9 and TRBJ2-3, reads DTGVSQNPRHKITKRGQNVTFRCDPISEHNRLYWYRQTLGQGPEFLTYFQNEAQLEKSRLLSDRFSAERPKGSFSTLEIQRTEQGDSAMYLCASSLVLSTDTQYFGPGTRLTVL.

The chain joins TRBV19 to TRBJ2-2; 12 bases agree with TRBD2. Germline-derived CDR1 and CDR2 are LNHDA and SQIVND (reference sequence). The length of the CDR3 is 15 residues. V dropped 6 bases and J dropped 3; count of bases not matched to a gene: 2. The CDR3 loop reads CASSRLAGDTGELFF. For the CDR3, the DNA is TGTGCCAGTAGCCGACTAGCGGGAGACACCGGGGAGCTGTTTTTT.

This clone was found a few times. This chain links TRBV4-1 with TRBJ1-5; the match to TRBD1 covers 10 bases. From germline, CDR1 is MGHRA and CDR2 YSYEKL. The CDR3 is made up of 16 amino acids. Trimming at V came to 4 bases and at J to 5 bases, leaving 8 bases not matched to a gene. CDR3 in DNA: TGCGCCAGCAGCCGCAGCTCCGGGACAGGGGATCAGCCCCAGCATTTT. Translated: CASSRSSGTGDQPQHF.

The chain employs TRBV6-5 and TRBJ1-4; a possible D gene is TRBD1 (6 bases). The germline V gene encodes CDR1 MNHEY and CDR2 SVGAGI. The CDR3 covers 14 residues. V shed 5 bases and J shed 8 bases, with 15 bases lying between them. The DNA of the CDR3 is TGTGCCAGCAGTCTCCAGGGGTGGGGGGAAAAACTGTTTTTT. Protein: CASSLQGWGEKLFF.

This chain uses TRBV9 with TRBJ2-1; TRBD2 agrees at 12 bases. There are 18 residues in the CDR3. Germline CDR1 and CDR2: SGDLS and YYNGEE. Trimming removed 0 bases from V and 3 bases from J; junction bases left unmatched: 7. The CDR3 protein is CASSVALPGLAGYNEQFF. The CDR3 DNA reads TGTGCCAGCAGCGTAGCACTACCGGGACTAGCGGGCTACAATGAGCAGTTCTTC. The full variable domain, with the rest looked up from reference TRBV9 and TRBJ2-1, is DSGVTQTPKHLITATGQRVTLRCSPRSGDLSVYWYQQSLDQGLQFLIQYYNGEERAKGNILERFSAQQFPDLHSELNLSSLELGDSALYFCASSVALPGLAGYNEQFFGPGTRLTVL.

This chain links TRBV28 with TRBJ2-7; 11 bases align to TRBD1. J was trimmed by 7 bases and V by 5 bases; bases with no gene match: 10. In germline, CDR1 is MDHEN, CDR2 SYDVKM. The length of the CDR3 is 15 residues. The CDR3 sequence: CASSRRTGGAGEQYF. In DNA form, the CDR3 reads TGTGCCAGCAGTCGACGGACAGGGGGCGCGGGGGAGCAGTACTTC.

As DNA, the CDR3 is TGTGCTAGTGGCCTGACTAGTGGGAACACCGGGGAGCTGTTTTTT. Amino acid sequence: CASGLTSGNTGELFF. V and J are TRBV12-5 and TRBJ2-2; possible D gene TRBD2, 6 bases. Trimming removed 6 bases from V and 1 base from J, with 12 bases in between. Looked up from germline, CDR1 is LGHNT and CDR2 is FRNRAP. The CDR3 has 15 residues. Variable domain in full (rest from reference TRBV12-5 and TRBJ2-2): DARVTQTPRHKVTEMGQEVTMRCQPILGHNTVFWYRQTMMQGLELLAYFRNRAPLDDSGMPKDRFSAEMPDATLATLKIQPSEPRDSAVYFCASGLTSGNTGELFFGEGSRLTVL.

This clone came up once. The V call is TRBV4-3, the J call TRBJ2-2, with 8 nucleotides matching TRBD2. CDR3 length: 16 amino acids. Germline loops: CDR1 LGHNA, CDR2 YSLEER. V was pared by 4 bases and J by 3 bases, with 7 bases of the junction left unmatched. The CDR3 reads CASSPYVGRDTGELFF. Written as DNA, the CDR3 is TGCGCCAGCAGCCCTTACGTCGGGAGGGACACCGGGGAGCTGTTTTTT.

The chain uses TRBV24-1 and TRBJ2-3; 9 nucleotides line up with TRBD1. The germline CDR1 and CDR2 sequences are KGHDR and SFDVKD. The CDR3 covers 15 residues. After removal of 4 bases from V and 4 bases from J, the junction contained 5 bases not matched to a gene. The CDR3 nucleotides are TGTGCCACCAGTGACCCACAGGGGGCGGCAGATACGCAGTATTTT. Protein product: CATSDPQGAADTQYF.

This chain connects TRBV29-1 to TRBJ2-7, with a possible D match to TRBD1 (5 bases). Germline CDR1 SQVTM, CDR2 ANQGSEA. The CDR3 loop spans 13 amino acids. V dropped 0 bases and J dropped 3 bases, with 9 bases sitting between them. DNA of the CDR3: TGCAGCGTTGAAGATGGGGCTTTCTACGAGCAGTACTTC. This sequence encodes CSVEDGAFYEQYF.

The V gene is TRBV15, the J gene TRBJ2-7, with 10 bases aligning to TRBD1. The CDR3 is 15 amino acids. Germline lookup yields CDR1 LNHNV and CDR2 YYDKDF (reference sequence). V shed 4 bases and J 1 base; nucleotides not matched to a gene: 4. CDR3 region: CATSTGTGDSYEQYF. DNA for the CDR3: TGTGCCACCAGCACCGGGACAGGGGATTCCTACGAGCAGTACTTC.

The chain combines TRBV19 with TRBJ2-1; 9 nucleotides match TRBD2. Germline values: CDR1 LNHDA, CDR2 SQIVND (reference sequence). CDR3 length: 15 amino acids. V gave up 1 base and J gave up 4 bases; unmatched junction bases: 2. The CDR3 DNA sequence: TGTGCCAGTAGTATAGGCCTAGCGGGATACAATGAGCAGTTCTTC. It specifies CASSIGLAGYNEQFF.

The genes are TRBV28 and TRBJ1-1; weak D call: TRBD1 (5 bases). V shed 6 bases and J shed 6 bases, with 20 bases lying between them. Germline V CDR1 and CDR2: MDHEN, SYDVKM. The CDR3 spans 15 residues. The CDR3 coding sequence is TGTGCCAGCAGGCTCGACCGGATGCGGGGGGCTGAAGCTTTCTTT. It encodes CASRLDRMRGAEAFF.